These T cell receptor beta chains were read from a single sample in a study of blood T cells in healthy people across ages. TCRdb itself ran the 5' RACE reads through MiXCR, one entry per CDR3 protein. The profile shows roughly 700,000 distinct CDR3 sequences, roughly 50% of them singletons. The sample was blood. These receptors all come from an older woman in good health. CDR3s include the opening cysteine and the closing phenylalanine or tryptophan. The D gene is left open where the match is weak. Size is omitted from some rows. Given values are once, few, many or a class for expanded clones.

clone size	V gene	J gene	D gene	CDR3 DNA	CDR3 protein
.	TRBV7-2	TRBJ2-1	.	TGTGCCAGCAGCCCGCCGGGGGCTAGCAGAGGCAATGAGCAGTTCTTC	CASSPPGASRGNEQFF
.	TRBV20-1	TRBJ1-2	.	TGCAGTGCTGGGGGAGATGGTTACAGCGGCTACACCTTC	CSAGGDGYSGYTF
.	TRBV20-1	TRBJ2-1	TRBD2	TGCAGTGTTCGAGCGGGAGGGCCTAGCTCCTACAATGAGCAGTTCTTC	CSVRAGGPSSYNEQFF
.	TRBV18	TRBJ2-3	TRBD2	TGTGCCAGCTCGGAGGGACTAGCGGGAGGCACAGATACGCAGTATTTT	CASSEGLAGGTDTQYF
.	TRBV20-1	TRBJ2-7	.	TGCAGTGCTAAAGGAGACACGATTATCAACGAGCAGTACTTC	CSAKGDTIINEQYF
.	TRBV20-1	TRBJ2-7	.	TGCAGTGCTCCGACTAGGTCTACGGACTACGAGCAGTACTTC	CSAPTRSTDYEQYF
.	TRBV5-1	TRBJ2-5	TRBD2	TGCACCAGCAGCTTGGCGGCTAGCGGGAGAGAGACCCAGTACTTC	CTSSLAASGRETQYF
.	TRBV5-1	TRBJ2-5	.	TGCGCCAGCAGCAACCCTATGGGGGAGCAGTACTTC	CASSNPMGEQYF
.	TRBV10-3	TRBJ1-6	.	TGTGCCATCAGTGACGACAGAAATTCACCCCTCCACTTT	CAISDDRNSPLHF
.	TRBV27	TRBJ2-7	.	TGTGCCAACAGTCCTTCCTACGAGCAGTACTTC	CANSPSYEQYF
few	TRBV10-3	TRBJ2-6	.	TGTGCCATCCCGGGGTCCGGGTTTGGGGCCAACGTCCTGACTTTC	CAIPGSGFGANVLTF